The clone carrying this TCR beta chain has a single count. The antigen is undetermined. This sample is drawn from a study of T cells in Graves' hyperthyroidism and ophthalmopathy. Whole-study results and caveats: Most thyroid clonotypes that were expanded above 0.001 also turned up in blood.

In the ophthalmopathy cohort, Clinical Activity Score was at least 3, NOSPECS grade at least 4, and duration under 3 months. The study excluded patients with uncontrolled infection, other autoimmune disease, pregnancy or lactation. Germline V gives CDR1 SGHTA, CDR2 FQGTGA. The V segment lost 3 bases and the J segment 2 bases; nucleotides outside the gene matches: 5. The CDR3 is 16 residues long. The source material, RNA transcripts, was used to amplify TCR beta CDR3 regions. RT-PCR in the first round (using the HTBI primer set) targeted the TCR CDR3. TCRdb recomputed calls from the multiplex PCR reads with MiXCR, one row per CDR3 protein. This table holds roughly 280,000 distinct CDR3 sequences, roughly 22% found once.

The source material was blood. The genes are TRBV7-3 and TRBJ2-5; 11 nucleotides align to TRBD2. The clonotype comes from a young man with Graves' ophthalmopathy. This CDR3 reads CASSFGTSGVQETQYF. DNA for the CDR3: TGTGCCAGCAGCTTTGGGACTAGCGGAGTTCAAGAGACCCAGTACTTC.